The following is a T cell receptor (beta chain) sequence with its context. Its target is not known. The entry originates in a study of early stage breast cancer tumors. Each tumor contributed about 17-50 mg of diced tissue. V shed 0 bases, J shed 7 bases, and the junction held 5 bases outside the gene matches. The CDR3 runs 15 residues. Germline CDR1 reads ENHRY; CDR2 reads SYGVKD. Study-level findings and limits: Tumor and normal breast were distinguished via blood comparison in most of the 16 patients.

Some clones are missing from TCRdb's copy, which holds only in-frame ones; the method was immunoSEQ multiplex PCR. This sample has some 32,000 clones; over 70% occur once, and the top ten carry 10%. This clonotype was obtained from a person aged 30-39 years with breast cancer. Sequencing was done on a sample of breast tumor tissue. This chain connects TRBV10-3 to TRBJ2-2; 7 bases fit TRBD2. CDR3: CAISESGGPDGELFF. The DNA of the CDR3 is TGTGCCATCAGTGAGTCGGGAGGGCCGGACGGGGAGCTGTTTTTT.